These 8 T cell receptor beta chains share one sample of origin, sequenced in a study of blood T cell repertoires in COVID-19. Clones were sequenced by immunoSEQ multiplex PCR, and TCRdb holds only the in-frame ones, with some missing. This table has about 380,000 clones, over 75% appearing once. Sequences were obtained from PBMCs or T cells enriched from blood (not recorded which). The receptors originated from a man aged 30-40 years who had recovered from COVID-19.

The rearrangement joins TRBV5-1 to TRBJ2-2; TRBD1 matches 8 bases. The V gene end was trimmed by 4 bases and the J gene end by 3 bases; junction bases not matched to a gene: 8. Looked up from germline, CDR1 is SGHRS and CDR2 is YFSETQ. This CDR3 comprises 16 residues. In DNA, the CDR3 is TGCGCCAGCAGCAAACGGACAGGGAGAGACACCGGGGAGCTGTTTTTT. The encoded protein is CASSKRTGRDTGELFF.

This clone has just one count. The chain recombines TRBV7-9 with TRBJ1-5; D not resolved. The CDR3 has 14 residues. Between the trimmed V and J ends, which lost 5 bases and 2 bases, there was a span of 10 bases. Germline CDR1 and CDR2: SEHNR and FQNEAQ (reference sequence). The chain's CDR3 is CASSQLGGNQPQHF. CDR3 in DNA: TGTGCCAGCAGCCAGCTCGGGGGCAATCAGCCCCAGCATTTT.

This CDR3 is CASSYSTAYEQYF. In nucleotides, the CDR3 is TGTGCCAGCAGTTACTCCACAGCTTACGAGCAGTACTTC. The chain uses TRBV6-5 and TRBJ2-7, with no clear D. V was clipped by 0 bases and J by 4 bases, with 7 bases between them. The germline gives CDR1 MNHEY, CDR2 SVGAGI. This CDR3 contains 13 residues.

The chain combines TRBV13 with TRBJ1-1; D is perhaps TRBD1 (5 bases). Trimming cost V 7 bases and J 1 base, with 16 bases left between them. This CDR3 is 15 amino acids long. CDR1 is PRHDT and CDR2 is FYEKMQ in the germline V gene (reference sequence). The CDR3 loop reads CASIPLGGGNTEAFF. Here the CDR3 DNA reads TGTGCCAGCATTCCTCTTGGGGGGGGGAACACTGAAGCTTTCTTT.

This clone was counted only a few times. The chain employs TRBV7-2 and TRBJ2-1; tentative D call: TRBD2 (5 bases). The CDR3 is 13 residues long. V was pared by 9 bases and J by 6 bases, with 15 bases between. CDR1 SGHTA and CDR2 FQGNSA come from the germline V gene. CDR3 coding DNA: TGTGCCAGAGAACGGGATGATTCCAATGAGCAGTTCTTC. It codes for CARERDDSNEQFF. The whole variable domain, remainder taken from reference TRBV7-2 and TRBJ2-1, is GAGVSQSPSNKVTEKGKDVELRCDPISGHTALYWYRQSLGQGLEFLIYFQGNSAPDKSGLPSDRFSAERTGGSVSTLTIQRTQQEDSAVYLCARERDDSNEQFFGPGTRLTVL.

V is TRBV2 and J is TRBJ2-7; weak D call: TRBD1 (6 bases). Germline CDR1 SNHLY, CDR2 FYNNEI. The CDR3 consists of 13 residues. Trimming pared 4 bases from V and 4 bases from J, leaving 11 bases between. The chain's CDR3 is CASSGGLPYEQYF. CDR3 sequence (DNA): TGTGCCAGCAGTGGGGGGCTCCCATACGAGCAGTACTTC.

This chain joins TRBV9 and TRBJ2-5; 9 nucleotides match TRBD2. The germline V gene encodes CDR1 SGDLS and CDR2 YYNGEE. The length of the CDR3 is 17 residues. Trimming cost V 0 bases and J 5 bases; bases outside gene matches: 11. In nucleotides, the CDR3 is TGTGCCAGCAGCGTAGGTCCAGCGCTAGCGGGATTTGAGACCCAGTACTTC. Translation gives CASSVGPALAGFETQYF.

V usage is TRBV14 and J usage is TRBJ2-5, with TRBD2 as a possible D gene (7 bases). Trimming removed 1 base at V and 1 base at J, with 13 bases between. CDR1 and CDR2 from the germline V gene are SGHDN and FVKESK. The CDR3 is made up of 16 amino acids. CDR3 in DNA: TGTGCCAGCAGCCAAGGAAGGGGGAGGGCCCAAGAGACCCAGTACTTC. It is translated as CASSQGRGRAQETQYF.